The 21 T cell receptor beta chains below come from one sample, sequenced in a study of blood T cells in healthy people across ages. It was with a sample-barcoded 5' primer and a J-beta primer mix that a second PCR of roughly 6 to 11 cycles was run. TCRdb re-analysed the 5' RACE reads in MiXCR, keeping a single row per CDR3 protein. Here the sample spans about 1,400,000 distinct CDR3 sequences, almost 60% being singletons. Input material: blood. All receptors derive from a man in his late teens or twenties in good health.

CDR3 sequence (DNA): TGTGCCAGCAGCTCTCCCGGGACAGGGGTCGGAGAGCAGTACTTC. This gives the protein CASSSPGTGVGEQYF. The chain has TRBV7-9 and TRBJ2-7; 10 bases agree with TRBD1. Trimming cost V 4 bases and J 7 bases; bases outside gene matches: 10. The CDR3 totals 15 residues. CDR1 is SEHNR and CDR2 is FQNEAQ in the germline V gene (reference sequence). The full variable domain, in which reference TRBV7-9 and TRBJ2-7 provide the parts outside the CDR3, is DTGVSQNPRHKITKRGQNVTFRCDPISEHNRLYWYRQTLGQGPEFLTYFQNEAQLEKSRLLSDRFSAERPKGSFSTLEIQRTEQGDSAMYLCASSSPGTGVGEQYFGPGTRLTVT.

The chain uses TRBV7-9 and TRBJ1-3; unclear D gene. This CDR3 is built from 15 residues. V gave up 1 base and J gave up 1 base, with 8 bases separating them. CDR1 SEHNR and CDR2 FQNEAQ come from the germline V gene (reference sequence). CDR3 DNA sequence: TGTGCCAGCAGCTTAGGTGTGGAATCTGGAAACACCATATATTTT. Amino acids: CASSLGVESGNTIYF.

V is TRBV20-1 and J is TRBJ2-5; 7 nucleotides line up with TRBD2. The J call may be wrong; the DNA end is better matched by TRBJ2-7. Germline CDR1 and CDR2: DFQATT and SNEGSKA (reference sequence). This CDR3 spans 14 amino acids. The CDR3 loop is CSASSGGSGYEQYF. The CDR3 DNA reads as TGCAGTGCTTCTTCCGGCGGGAGCGGTTACGAGCAGTACTTC.

The chain has TRBV28 and TRBJ2-7; D is ambiguous. Germline CDR1 and CDR2: MDHEN and SYDVKM. V gave up 3 bases and J gave up 5 bases, with 8 bases separating them. This CDR3 contains 12 residues. In nucleotides, the CDR3 is TGTGCCAGCAGTTTGCCGAGCAACGAGCAGTACTTC. Amino acid sequence: CASSLPSNEQYF.

In the case of this clonotype: Compared with germline, one end of the junction differs, possibly owing to a read error. The chain is built from TRBV6-2 or TRBV6-3 and TRBJ1-2; D unresolved. This CDR3 has 13 residues. Germline lookup yields CDR1 MNHEY and CDR2 SVGEGT. CDR3 loop: CAGSFGSNYGYTF. In nucleotides, the CDR3 is TGTGCCGGCAGTTTCGGGTCTAACTATGGCTACACCTTC.

The rearrangement links TRBV12-3 or TRBV12-4 to TRBJ2-2, with D tentatively TRBD1 (6 bases). The CDR3 has 15 amino acids. V was cut by 1 base and J by 6 bases, with 12 bases left in between. The DNA of the CDR3 is TGTGCCAGCAGTTTAGAGACAGGAGATCCCGGGGAGCTGTTTTTT. It yields the protein CASSLETGDPGELFF.

This clonotype was counted between two and nine times. The chain has TRBV7-2 and TRBJ2-5; D perhaps matches TRBD2 (6 bases). Germline V gene sequence: CDR1 SGHTA, CDR2 FQGNSA. Trimming removed 4 bases from V and 0 bases from J, with 12 bases in between. CDR3 length: 15 residues. The CDR3 nucleotides are TGTGCCAGCAGCTACTCCAGGGACTACCAAGAGACCCAGTACTTC. Its translation: CASSYSRDYQETQYF. The full variable domain, with the rest looked up from reference TRBV7-2 and TRBJ2-5, is GAGVSQSPSNKVTEKGKDVELRCDPISGHTALYWYRQSLGQGLEFLIYFQGNSAPDKSGLPSDRFSAERTGGSVSTLTIQRTQQEDSAVYLCASSYSRDYQETQYFGPGTRLLVL.

The chain couples TRBV14 to TRBJ2-7, with no clear D. The CDR3 has 15 residues. Deletions cut 1 base from V and 3 bases from J, with 13 bases between. Germline CDR1 is SGHDN and CDR2 is FVKESK. CDR3 sequence (DNA): TGTGCCAGCAGCCAAGTCAAAGGGCCCCTCTACGAGCAGTACTTC. This translates into CASSQVKGPLYEQYF.

The rearrangement uses TRBV14 and TRBJ1-2; maybe TRBD1 (5 bases). CDR3 length: 14 residues. Trimming removed 4 bases at V and 8 bases at J, with 17 bases between. From germline, CDR1 is SGHDN and CDR2 FVKESK. CDR3 DNA sequence: TGTGCCAGCAGCCGATTACCCTCAGGGAACGGCTACACCTTC. It yields the protein CASSRLPSGNGYTF.

This sequence joins TRBV2 and TRBJ2-3, with D possibly TRBD2 on 6 matching bases. CDR1 and CDR2 from the germline V gene are SNHLY and FYNNEI. The CDR3 is 15 amino acids. V was trimmed by 3 bases and J by 0 bases, leaving 10 bases between them. In nucleotides, the CDR3 is TGTGCCAGCAGTGACGGGGGAATGAGCACAGATACGCAGTATTTT. Translation: CASSDGGMSTDTQYF.

This chain connects TRBV27 to TRBJ1-5, with 8 bases lining up with TRBD1. CDR3 length: 16 amino acids. Losses at the gene ends were 3 bases for V and 2 bases for J; bases not matched to a gene: 6. Germline CDR1 MNHEY, CDR2 SMNVEV (reference sequence). This CDR3 reads CASSFQGARGNQPQHF. The DNA for the CDR3 is TGTGCCAGCAGTTTTCAGGGGGCGCGAGGCAATCAGCCCCAGCATTTT.

As DNA, the CDR3 is TGTGCCACCCGTACGGGGGGAGGCTATGGCTACACCTTC. It codes for CATRTGGGYGYTF. J is TRBJ1-2 and V is TRBV6-6, with a possible D match to TRBD1 (5 bases). CDR1 and CDR2 from the germline V gene are MNHNY and SVGAGI (reference sequence). V dropped 10 bases and J dropped 4 bases, with 16 bases sitting between them. This CDR3 has 13 amino acids.

The chain joins TRBV4-1 to TRBJ2-4; TRBD2 agrees at 14 bases. The germline CDR1 and CDR2 sequences are MGHRA and YSYEKL. Trimming cost V 1 base and J 1 base; bases outside gene matches: 3. The CDR3 consists of 18 residues. DNA for the CDR3: TGCGCCAGCAGCCAAGGACTAGCGGGGGGGCGGGCCAAAAACATTCAGTACTTC. Residues: CASSQGLAGGRAKNIQYF.

This clonotype has just a few counts. The V call is TRBV4-2, the J call TRBJ1-1; TRBD1 agrees at 8 bases. Trimming took 0 bases from V and 1 from J; bases not matched to a gene: 4. In germline, CDR1 is LGHNA, CDR2 YNFKEQ. The CDR3 covers 16 residues. The CDR3 is CASSQEYRGRNTEAFF. The DNA for the CDR3 is TGTGCCAGCAGCCAAGAGTACAGGGGGAGGAACACTGAAGCTTTCTTT.

This clonotype was picked up a small number of times. This chain links TRBV18 with TRBJ1-4, with D hard to call. CDR1 and CDR2 from the germline V gene are KGHSH and LQKENI. This CDR3 is 10 amino acids long. Trimming stripped 7 bases from V and 16 bases from J, with 13 bases between. CDR3: CASFRVSWFF. DNA for the CDR3: TGTGCCAGCTTCCGGGTCTCATGGTTTTTT.

V usage is TRBV29-1 and J usage is TRBJ2-7; 7 bases are shared with TRBD2. From germline, CDR1 is SQVTM and CDR2 ANQGSEA. This CDR3 has 14 residues. Unmatched junction bases numbered 9, after V lost 4 bases and J lost 3 bases. In DNA, the CDR3 is TGCAGCGTTGGGGCCCTAGGCGGGGGCTACGAGCAGTACTTC. Translating gives CSVGALGGGYEQYF.

The chain is built from TRBV9 and TRBJ2-1; 8 bases agree with TRBD2. The trim removed 0 bases at V and 9 bases at J, leaving 5 bases unmatched. Germline V CDR1 and CDR2: SGDLS, YYNGEE. This CDR3 is built from 14 residues. The DNA for the CDR3 is TGTGCCAGCAGCGTAGCGGGAGGGCCCGGTGAGCAGTTCTTC. Its translation is CASSVAGGPGEQFF.

The chain combines TRBV4-1 with TRBJ2-5; D is undetermined. V was cut by 2 bases and J by 1 base, with 11 bases left in between. The CDR3 is 15 amino acids. Germline loops: CDR1 MGHRA, CDR2 YSYEKL. CDR3 loop: CASSQFPGLQETQYF. CDR3 nucleotides: TGCGCCAGCAGCCAATTCCCCGGCCTCCAAGAGACCCAGTACTTC.

The rearrangement uses TRBV6-1 and TRBJ1-1; 9 bases fit TRBD1. CDR1 and CDR2 (germline): MNHNS, SASEGT. The CDR3 spans 14 residues. The V segment lost 7 bases and the J segment 2 bases; nucleotides outside the gene matches: 5. CDR3 coding DNA: TGTGCCAGCACCGGGGACAGGGTCAACACTGAAGCTTTCTTT. It specifies CASTGDRVNTEAFF.

V and J are TRBV20-1 and TRBJ2-1; possibly TRBD1 for D (6 bases). V gave up 5 bases and J gave up 6 bases, with 23 bases separating them. This CDR3 has 16 residues. From germline, CDR1 is DFQATT and CDR2 SNEGSKA (reference sequence). The CDR3 protein is CSAVKRRAVGGNEQFF. CDR3 DNA: TGCAGTGCTGTAAAAAGACGTGCCGTAGGGGGCAATGAGCAGTTCTTC.

The chain links TRBV28 to TRBJ2-6; 9 nucleotides align to TRBD1. Germline trimming cut 5 bases from V and 3 bases from J; bases unmatched to any gene: 5. Germline V gene data show CDR1 as MDHEN and CDR2 as SYDVKM. CDR3 length: 16 amino acids. CDR3 sequence: CASSATGGFGANVLTF. The CDR3 bases are TGTGCCAGCAGTGCAACAGGGGGCTTTGGGGCCAACGTCCTGACTTTC.